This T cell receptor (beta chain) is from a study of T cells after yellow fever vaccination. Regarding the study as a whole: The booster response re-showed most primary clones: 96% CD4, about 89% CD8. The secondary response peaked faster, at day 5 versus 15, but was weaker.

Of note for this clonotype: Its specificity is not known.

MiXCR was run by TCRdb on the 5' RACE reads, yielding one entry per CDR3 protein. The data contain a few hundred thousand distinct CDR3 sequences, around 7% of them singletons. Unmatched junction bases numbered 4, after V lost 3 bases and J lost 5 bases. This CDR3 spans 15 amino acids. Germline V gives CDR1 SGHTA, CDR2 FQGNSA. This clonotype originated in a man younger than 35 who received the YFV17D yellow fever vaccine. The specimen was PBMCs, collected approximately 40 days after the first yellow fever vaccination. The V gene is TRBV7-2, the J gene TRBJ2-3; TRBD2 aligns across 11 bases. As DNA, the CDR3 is TGTGCCAGCAGCTTTGTAGCGGGGGGGCAAGATACGCAGTATTTT. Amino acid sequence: CASSFVAGGQDTQYF.